These 7 T cell receptor beta chains originate from one sample sequenced in a study of shared clonotypes between healthy human individuals. Clones were sequenced by immunoSEQ multiplex PCR, and TCRdb holds only the in-frame ones, with some missing. The profile shows about 340,000 clones, 73% of them singletons. Sequencing was done on a sample of memory CD4+ T cells sorted from blood. Stated subset: CD45RA-negative fraction. These receptors were collected from a man younger than 45 in good health.

This clone was counted only a few times. The CDR3 spells CASSQAARADYGYTF. CDR3 in DNA: TGCGCCAGCAGCCAAGCCGCCAGGGCGGACTATGGCTACACCTTC. The V and J genes are TRBV4-1 and TRBJ1-2, with D possibly TRBD1 on 5 matching bases. Trimming cost V 1 base and J 3 bases, with 12 bases left between them. The CDR3 loop spans 15 amino acids. Germline values: CDR1 MGHRA, CDR2 YSYEKL.

This chain links TRBV9 with TRBJ2-3; unclear D gene. The germline V gene has CDR1 SGDLS and CDR2 YYNGEE. Trimming left V 2 bases short and J 4 bases short, with 8 bases between. The CDR3 is made up of 13 amino acids. The CDR3 DNA sequence: TGTGCCAGCAGCGTTGCTAGGCCAGATACGCAGTATTTT. Protein sequence: CASSVARPDTQYF. Filled out from reference TRBV9 and TRBJ2-3, the complete variable domain reads DSGVTQTPKHLITATGQRVTLRCSPRSGDLSVYWYQQSLDQGLQFLIQYYNGEERAKGNILERFSAQQFPDLHSELNLSSLELGDSALYFCASSVARPDTQYFGPGTRLTVL.

The chain recombines TRBV19 with TRBJ2-7, with 8 bases lining up with TRBD2. The CDR3 runs to 16 residues. V was pared by 3 bases and J by 5 bases, with 12 bases of the junction left unmatched. Germline V gene sequence: CDR1 LNHDA, CDR2 SQIVND (reference sequence). This CDR3 reads CASSMTTNGRGHEQYF. The CDR3 bases are TGTGCCAGTAGTATGACCACTAACGGGAGGGGACACGAGCAGTACTTC.

The chain has TRBV7-2 and TRBJ1-4; D is ambiguous. Germline CDR1 reads SGHTA; CDR2 reads FQGNSA. The germline V and J ends were trimmed by 3 bases and 6 bases, with 5 bases remaining between them. The length of the CDR3 is 12 residues. The CDR3 nucleotides are TGTGCCAGCAGCTTCGTTGATGAAAAACTGTTTTTT. This gives the protein CASSFVDEKLFF.

A few counts support this clone. The chain recombines TRBV6-1 with TRBJ1-5; possible D gene TRBD1, 6 bases. The V end lost 5 bases, the J end lost 5 bases, and 16 bases lay between the germline ends. Germline V CDR1 and CDR2: MNHNS, SASEGT. The CDR3 loop spans 15 amino acids. The CDR3 sequence: CASSPRGQHDQPQHF. The CDR3 DNA sequence: TGTGCCAGCAGTCCCAGGGGCCAACACGATCAGCCCCAGCATTTT.

The gene calls are TRBV27 and TRBJ2-7; TRBD1 is a possible D gene (6 bases). Looked up from germline, CDR1 is MNHEY and CDR2 is SMNVEV (reference sequence). Trimming left V 6 bases short and J 1 base short, with 10 bases between. The CDR3 has 13 amino acids. CDR3 sequence reads: CASRQQGSYEQYF. For the CDR3, the DNA is TGTGCCAGCAGGCAACAGGGATCCTACGAGCAGTACTTC.

This clone was seen more than once but under ten times. CDR3 nucleotides: TGTGCCAGCAGCTTACGGGGGGGGCCTACGCCTAACGAGCAGTACTTC. This sequence encodes CASSLRGGPTPNEQYF. This chain connects TRBV7-2 to TRBJ2-7, with 8 bases that match TRBD2. The junction had 11 bases not matched to a gene; V was cut back by 2 bases and J by 5 bases. CDR3 length equals 16 residues. CDR1 and CDR2 from the germline V gene are SGHTA and FQGNSA.